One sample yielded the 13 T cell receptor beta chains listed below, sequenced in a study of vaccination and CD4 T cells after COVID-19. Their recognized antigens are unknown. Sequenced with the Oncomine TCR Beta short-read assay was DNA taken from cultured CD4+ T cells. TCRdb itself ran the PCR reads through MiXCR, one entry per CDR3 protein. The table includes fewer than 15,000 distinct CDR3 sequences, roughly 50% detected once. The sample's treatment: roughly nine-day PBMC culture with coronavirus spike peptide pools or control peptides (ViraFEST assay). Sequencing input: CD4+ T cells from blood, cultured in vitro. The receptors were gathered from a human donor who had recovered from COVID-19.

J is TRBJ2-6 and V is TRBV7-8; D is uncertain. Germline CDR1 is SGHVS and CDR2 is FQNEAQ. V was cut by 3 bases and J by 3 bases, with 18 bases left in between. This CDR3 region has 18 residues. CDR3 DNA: TGTGCCAGCAGCTTCTCGGTTTCTATTTCGTATGGGGCCAACGTCCTGACTTTC. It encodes CASSFSVSISYGANVLTF.

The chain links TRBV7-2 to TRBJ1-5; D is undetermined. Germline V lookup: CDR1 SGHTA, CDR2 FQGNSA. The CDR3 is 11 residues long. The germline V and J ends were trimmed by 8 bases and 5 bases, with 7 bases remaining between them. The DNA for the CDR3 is TGTGCCAGCGGGCGGGATCAGCCCCAGCATTTT. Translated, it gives CASGRDQPQHF. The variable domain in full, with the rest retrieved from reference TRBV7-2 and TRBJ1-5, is GAGVSQSPSNKVTEKGKDVELRCDPISGHTALYWYRQSLGQGLEFLIYFQGNSAPDKSGLPSDRFSAERTGGSVSTLTIQRTQQEDSAVYLCASGRDQPQHFGDGTRLSIL.

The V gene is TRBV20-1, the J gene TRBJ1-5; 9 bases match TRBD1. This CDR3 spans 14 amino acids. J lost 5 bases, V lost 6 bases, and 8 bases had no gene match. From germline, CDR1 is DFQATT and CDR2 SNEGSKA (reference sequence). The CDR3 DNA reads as TGCAGTGCGATCGTAACAGGGGGCGATCAGCCCCAGCATTTT. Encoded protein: CSAIVTGGDQPQHF.

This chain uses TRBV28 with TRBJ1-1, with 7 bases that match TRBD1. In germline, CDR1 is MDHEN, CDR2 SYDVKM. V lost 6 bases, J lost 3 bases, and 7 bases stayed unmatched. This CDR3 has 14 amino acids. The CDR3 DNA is TGTGCCAGCAGAACCGGGACAGCAGACACTGAAGCTTTCTTT. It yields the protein CASRTGTADTEAFF.

The CDR3 bases are TGTGCCAGCAGCGCTCGACAGGGAGTCGCCGAGCAGTACTTC. Translation: CASSARQGVAEQYF. The chain recombines TRBV3-1 with TRBJ2-7, with 7 bases aligning to TRBD1. The CDR3 spans 14 residues. J gave up 6 bases and V 5 bases, and 10 bases lay outside the gene matches. Germline V gives CDR1 LGHDT, CDR2 YNNKEL (reference sequence).

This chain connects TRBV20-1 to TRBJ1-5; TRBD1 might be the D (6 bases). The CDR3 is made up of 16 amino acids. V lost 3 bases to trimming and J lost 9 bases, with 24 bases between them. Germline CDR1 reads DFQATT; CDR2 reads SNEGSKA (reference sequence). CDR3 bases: TGCAGTGCTAGGGGAGGAACCACAGGGCCGAGTGGGCCCCAGCATTTT. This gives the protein CSARGGTTGPSGPQHF.

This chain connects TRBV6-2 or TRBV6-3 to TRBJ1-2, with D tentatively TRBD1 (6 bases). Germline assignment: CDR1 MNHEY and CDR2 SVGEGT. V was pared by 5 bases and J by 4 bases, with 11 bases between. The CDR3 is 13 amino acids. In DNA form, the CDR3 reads TGTGCCAGCAGTCTCGACAGGTCCTATGGCTACACCTTC. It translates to CASSLDRSYGYTF.

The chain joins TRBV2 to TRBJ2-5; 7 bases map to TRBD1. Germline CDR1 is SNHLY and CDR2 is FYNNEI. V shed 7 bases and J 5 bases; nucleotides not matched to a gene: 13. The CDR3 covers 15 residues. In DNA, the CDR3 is TGTGCCAGCAAGGCTAACAGGGGCACGGGGGAGACCCAGTACTTC. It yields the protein CASKANRGTGETQYF.

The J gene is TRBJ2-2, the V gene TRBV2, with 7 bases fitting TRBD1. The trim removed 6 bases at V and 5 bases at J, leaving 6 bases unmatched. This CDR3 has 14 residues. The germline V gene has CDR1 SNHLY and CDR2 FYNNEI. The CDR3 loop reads CASRGTGATGELFF. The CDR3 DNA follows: TGTGCCAGCAGGGGCACAGGGGCGACCGGGGAGCTGTTTTTT.

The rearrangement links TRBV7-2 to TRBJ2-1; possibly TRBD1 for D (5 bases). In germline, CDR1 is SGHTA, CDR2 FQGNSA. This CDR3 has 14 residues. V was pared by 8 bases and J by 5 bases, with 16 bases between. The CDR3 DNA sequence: TGTGCCAGCTTGGTGAGGCAGGGTGACAATGAGCAGTTCTTC. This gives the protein CASLVRQGDNEQFF.

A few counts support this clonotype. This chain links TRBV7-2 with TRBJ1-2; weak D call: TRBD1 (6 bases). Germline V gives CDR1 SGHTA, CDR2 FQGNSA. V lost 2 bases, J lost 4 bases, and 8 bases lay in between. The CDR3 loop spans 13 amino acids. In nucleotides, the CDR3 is TGTGCCAGCAGCTTATCGGGGGCCTATGGCTACACCTTC. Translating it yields CASSLSGAYGYTF.

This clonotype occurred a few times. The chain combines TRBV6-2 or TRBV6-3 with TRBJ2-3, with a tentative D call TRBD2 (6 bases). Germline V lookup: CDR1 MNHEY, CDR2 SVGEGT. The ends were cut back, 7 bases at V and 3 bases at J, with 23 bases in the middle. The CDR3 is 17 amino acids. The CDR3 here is CASITPKPGVSTDTQYF. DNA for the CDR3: TGTGCCAGCATCACTCCCAAACCGGGGGTATCTACAGATACGCAGTATTTT.

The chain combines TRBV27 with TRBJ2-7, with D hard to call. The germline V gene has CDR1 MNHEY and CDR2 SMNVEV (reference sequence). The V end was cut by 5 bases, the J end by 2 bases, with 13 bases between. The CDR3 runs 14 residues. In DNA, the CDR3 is TGTGCCAGCAGTCCGCCTTTCGCAACCTACGAGCAGTACTTC. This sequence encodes CASSPPFATYEQYF.